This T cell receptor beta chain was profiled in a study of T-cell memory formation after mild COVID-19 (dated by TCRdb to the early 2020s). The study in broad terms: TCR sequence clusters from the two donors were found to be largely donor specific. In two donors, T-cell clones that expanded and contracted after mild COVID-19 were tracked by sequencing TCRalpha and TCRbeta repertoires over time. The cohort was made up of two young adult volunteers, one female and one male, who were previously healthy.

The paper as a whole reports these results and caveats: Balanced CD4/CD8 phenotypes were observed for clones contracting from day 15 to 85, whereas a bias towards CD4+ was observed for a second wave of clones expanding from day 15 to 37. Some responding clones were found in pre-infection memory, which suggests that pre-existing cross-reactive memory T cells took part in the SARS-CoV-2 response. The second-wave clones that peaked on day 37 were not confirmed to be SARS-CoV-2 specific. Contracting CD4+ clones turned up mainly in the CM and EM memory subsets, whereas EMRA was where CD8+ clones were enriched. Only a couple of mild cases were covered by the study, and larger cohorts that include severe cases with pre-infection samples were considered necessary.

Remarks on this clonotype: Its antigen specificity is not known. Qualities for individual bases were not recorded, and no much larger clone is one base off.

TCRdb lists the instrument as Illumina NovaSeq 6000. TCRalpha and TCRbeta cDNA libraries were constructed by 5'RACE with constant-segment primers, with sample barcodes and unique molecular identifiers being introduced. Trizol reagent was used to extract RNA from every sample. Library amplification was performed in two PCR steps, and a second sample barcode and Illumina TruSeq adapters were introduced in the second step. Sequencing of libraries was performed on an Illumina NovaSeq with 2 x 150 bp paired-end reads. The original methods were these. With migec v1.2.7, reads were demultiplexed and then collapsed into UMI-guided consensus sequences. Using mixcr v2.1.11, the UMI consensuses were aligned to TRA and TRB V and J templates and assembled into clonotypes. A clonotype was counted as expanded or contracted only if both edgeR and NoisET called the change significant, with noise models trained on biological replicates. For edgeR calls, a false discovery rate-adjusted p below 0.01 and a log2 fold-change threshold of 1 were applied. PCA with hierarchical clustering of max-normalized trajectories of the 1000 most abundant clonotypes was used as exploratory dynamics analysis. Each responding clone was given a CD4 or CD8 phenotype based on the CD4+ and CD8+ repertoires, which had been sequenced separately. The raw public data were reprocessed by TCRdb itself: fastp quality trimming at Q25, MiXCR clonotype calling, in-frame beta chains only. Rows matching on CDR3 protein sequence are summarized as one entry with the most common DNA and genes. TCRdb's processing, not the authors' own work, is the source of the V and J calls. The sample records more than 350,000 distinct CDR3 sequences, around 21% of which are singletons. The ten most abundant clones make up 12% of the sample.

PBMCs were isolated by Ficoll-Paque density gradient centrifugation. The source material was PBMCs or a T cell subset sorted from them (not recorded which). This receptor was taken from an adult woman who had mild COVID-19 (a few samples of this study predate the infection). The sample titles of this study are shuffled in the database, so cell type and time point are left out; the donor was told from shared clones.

The sequenced DNA is TGTGCCAGCAGCCCCGCCGTAGCCAAAAACATTCAGTACTTC. It specifies CASSPAVAKNIQYF. The receptor chain draws on TRBV7-2 and TRBJ2-4; confidence is insufficient to name the D gene. From its cysteine to its phenylalanine, the CDR3 spans 14 amino acids. Left in the record is the CDR3 DNA by itself, 42 bases read in frame from the first base. CDR1 and CDR2 are read off the germline V gene as SGHTA and FQGNSA. Trimming costs V 5 bases and J 0 bases, and their ends lie 8 bases apart.